This TCR beta chain was recorded in a study of cytomegalovirus exposure and HLA in healthy donors. Study-wide context: An earlier analysis identified more than 95 million unique TCR beta sequences in 150 million to 200 million T cells.

CDR1 is GTSNPN, CDR2 SVGIG, per germline (reference sequence). V was clipped by 1 base and J by 4 bases, with 10 bases between them. The CDR3 covers 13 residues. Vbeta (60) and Jbeta (13) primers were used in the PCR. Repertoires were generated with immunoSEQ multiplex PCR, while TCRdb's copy carries only in-frame clones and drops some. Among approximately 150,000 clones listed, roughly 74% were seen once. Sequenced sample: PBMCs. The chain couples TRBV30 to TRBJ2-5; a possible D gene is TRBD1 (6 bases). This receptor was obtained from a male donor in good health and CMV-seronegative. The CDR3 DNA sequence: TGTGCCTGGAGTGAGGGGGAGTTAGAGACCCAGTACTTC. Translating gives CAWSEGELETQYF.